Listed here is a single TCR beta chain. Germline CDR1 reads LGHNA; CDR2 reads YNFKEQ. Trimming removed 0 bases from V and 3 bases from J, with 9 bases in between. The CDR3 runs 16 residues. This sample is drawn from a study of blood T cell repertoires in COVID-19. Across the whole study: Donors in the United States, Italy and Spain gave samples during acute or convalescent COVID-19. Sources were T cells, B-cell-depleted T cells, or PBMCs; the material itself was cDNA or gDNA.

Per the original data handling: Amplified reference gene primers provided the basis for estimating nucleated cell counts. Sequencing was performed with immunoSEQ multiplex PCR; in TCRdb, only in-frame clones are kept and a portion is missing. V, J and clone size are taken as reported in that table, and D and trimming were inferred from the DNA itself. The sample records fewer than 150,000 clones, roughly 80% being singletons. The V and J genes are TRBV4-2 and TRBJ1-6; TRBD1 might be the D (6 bases). What was sequenced was peripheral blood. This clonotype was obtained from an elderly woman in a cohort sampled during active or convalescent COVID-19. CDR3 nucleotide sequence: TGTGCCAGCAGCCAAGATCAGGGGAACTATAATTCACCCCTCCACTTT. Its translation is CASSQDQGNYNSPLHF.